The entry that follows covers one T cell receptor (beta chain) sequence. Its antigen remains unknown. This entry is derived from a study of cytomegalovirus exposure and HLA in healthy donors. Study-wide results and limits: In an earlier analysis, most TCR beta V segments were productive about 87% or about 30% of the time.

A multiplex PCR was run with 60 Vbeta primers and 13 Jbeta primers. TCRdb's table, derived via immunoSEQ multiplex PCR, lists solely in-frame clones and lacks some. This table holds under 200,000 clones, roughly 85% found once. Looked up from germline, CDR1 is MNHNY and CDR2 is SVGAGI (reference sequence). The CDR3 length is 15 residues. V was shortened by 3 bases and J by 7 bases, with 16 bases between the two germline ends. J is TRBJ2-1 and V is TRBV6-6, with D unclear. The material sequenced was PBMCs. The receptor was derived from a male donor in good health and CMV-seropositive. The CDR3 DNA reads TGTGCCAGCAGTTATTTTGCCAAACCGAGGAATGAGCAGTTCTTC. Its translation: CASSYFAKPRNEQFF.